These T cell receptor beta chains were read from a single sample in a study of response to subunit inactivated influenza vaccine. TCRdb re-analysed the RT-PCR reads in MiXCR, keeping a single row per CDR3 protein. The sample shows 450,000 to 500,000 distinct CDR3 sequences, approximately 9.9% of them seen only once. The sequencing here drew on PBMCs from blood, taken about 6 weeks after vaccination. The receptors originated from a man aged 50 to 60 who received an inactivated influenza vaccine. The CDR3 runs from the conserved cysteine through the conserved F or W. The D gene is left open where the match is weak. For some rows the clone size is stated as once, few or many, or as a class when expanded; others skip it.

many,TRBD2,TRBJ2-3,TRBV20-1,TGCAGTGCTACTCGGGGACTAACCGATCTCCGCCCTGACACAGATACGCAGTATTTT,CSATRGLTDLRPDTDTQYF
many,TRBD1,TRBJ2-7,TRBV20-1,TGCAGTGCTAGGGGTGGGACAGGGGGGTACTACGAGCAGTACTTC,CSARGGTGGYYEQYF
.,.,TRBJ2-7,TRBV4-1,TGCGCCAGCAGCCAAGCCCTTAAAAGGTCCACCTACGAGCAGTACTTC,CASSQALKRSTYEQYF
.,.,TRBJ1-1,TRBV25-1,TGTGCCAGCAGCGACCTCCTACGTGGCAGTCCCCGTGAAGCTTTCTTT,CASSDLLRGSPREAFF
.,.,TRBJ2-7,TRBV21-1,TGTGCCAGCAGCAAAGCGTCGTGTTGCGAGCAGTACTTC,CASSKASCCEQYF
.,TRBD2,TRBJ2-7,TRBV18,TGTGCCAGCTCACCATCGCCGGGAGGATCCTACGAGCAGTACTTC,CASSPSPGGSYEQYF
.,TRBD2,TRBJ2-3,TRBV4-2,TGTGCCAGCAGCCAAGGGCTAGCGGGAGGAGGAGCAGATACGCAGTATTTT,CASSQGLAGGGADTQYF
many,TRBD1,TRBJ2-2,TRBV12-3/TRBV12-4,TGTGCCAGTCTCACAGGGGCGACGAACACCGGGGAGCTGTTTTTT,CASLTGATNTGELFF
few,.,TRBJ1-4,TRBV7-6,TGTGCCAGCAGCATTCTCAGGACAGTGACTAATGAAAAACTGTTTTTT,CASSILRTVTNEKLFF
few,TRBD1,TRBJ1-1,TRBV28,TGTGCCGTTTACAGGGGCGCTGAAGCTTTCTTT,CAVYRGAEAFF
few,TRBD1,TRBJ2-2,TRBV14,TGTGCCAGCGGAAGACAGGGTAACACCGGGGAGCTGTTTTTT,CASGRQGNTGELFF
few,.,TRBJ2-5,TRBV12-3/TRBV12-4,TGTGCCAGCAGTCCTATCCACACGCGGGAGACCCAGTACTTC,CASSPIHTRETQYF
.,.,TRBJ2-6,TRBV5-1,TGCGCCAGCAGCTTGGGAGGGACGGCTGGGGCCAACGTCCTGACTTTC,CASSLGGTAGANVLTF
.,TRBD2,TRBJ2-3,TRBV3-1,TGTGCCTGCTCCCAAGATTCCCATTTTCGCCGGAGCGGGGTCACAGATACGCAGTATTTT,CACSQDSHFRRSGVTDTQYF
few,TRBD1,TRBJ2-5,TRBV11-1,TGTGCCAGCAGTTACAGGGGCGGAGATGAGACCCAGTACTTC,CASSYRGGDETQYF
few,TRBD2,TRBJ2-7,TRBV6-5,TGTGCCAGCAGTTACTCGGGGGGAGGGCCAGGTGAGCAGTACTTC,CASSYSGGGPGEQYF
.,TRBD2,TRBJ2-3,TRBV7-3,TGTGCCAGCAGCCGGGGGACTAGCCGTTACACAGATACGCAGTATTTT,CASSRGTSRYTDTQYF
.,.,TRBJ1-2,TRBV30,TGTGCCTGGATTGAGAAAGGTGGCTACACCTTC,CAWIEKGGYTF
once,.,TRBJ1-1,TRBV6-6,TGTGCCAGCAGTATTATAAGGACTGAAGCTTTCTTT,CASSIIRTEAFF
many,TRBD1,TRBJ1-6,TRBV12-3/TRBV12-4,TGTGCCAGCAGTTCGGGACAGGGGGCTTCACCCCTCCACTTT,CASSSGQGASPLHF
many,.,TRBJ2-7,TRBV10-3,TGTGCCATCAGTCCCCCGGGGGCCTACGAGCAGTACTTC,CAISPPGAYEQYF